This paragraph covers one T cell receptor beta chain sequence. The data derive from a study of T-cell reconstitution after alpha-beta-depleted transplantation in children. Preparation of the TCRbeta library used unique molecular identifiers. TCRdb independently ran MiXCR on the PCR reads; one entry per CDR3 protein. The repertoire holds hundreds of thousands of distinct CDR3 sequences, with roughly 17% as singletons. The CDR3 is made up of 13 amino acids. Per the germline V gene, CDR1 is SQVTM and CDR2 is ANQGSEA. Germline trimming cut 5 bases from V and 5 bases from J; bases unmatched to any gene: 1.

This TCR came from a human donor who donated a stem cell graft to a child with acute myeloid leukemia. Sequenced material: PBMCs from the stem cell graft donor, taken from the stem cell graft. This chain connects TRBV29-1 to TRBJ2-3; 13 nucleotides align to TRBD2. The CDR3 DNA follows: TGCAGCGTTCGGACTAGCGGGGGAGATACGCAGTATTTT. This translates into CSVRTSGGDTQYF.